This T cell receptor beta chain stems from a study of shared clonotypes between healthy human individuals. Study in general: Donors consisted of two women and a few men between 18 and 49.

Study outcomes and limitations: Non-shared clonotypes had lower generation probabilities than those shared by all four donors. Naive subsets typically showed greater estimated richness than memory subsets.

Germline CDR1 reads MDHEN; CDR2 reads SYDVKM. The CDR3 length is 22 residues. V was pared by 4 bases and J by 6 bases, with 25 bases of the junction left unmatched. Clones were sequenced by immunoSEQ multiplex PCR, and TCRdb holds only the in-frame ones, with some missing. This sample has around 600,000 clones; 85% to 95% occur once, and the top ten carry approximately 0.11%. CD45RO-negative, CCR7-selected cells formed the naive CD8 fraction, which excluded terminally differentiated effector memory CD45RA+ cells. On this clone: What it binds is unknown.

This clonotype was sampled from a woman aged 25-40 years in good health. Sequenced material: naive CD8+ T cells sorted from blood. The chain combines TRBV28 with TRBJ2-1; 12 bases align to TRBD2. The CDR3 sequence is CASSWFFSGTGVSSGRGNEQFF. CDR3 nucleotide sequence: TGTGCCAGCAGTTGGTTCTTCTCCGGGACAGGGGTTTCTAGCGGGAGGGGCAATGAGCAGTTCTTC.